This TCR beta chain was sequenced during a study of CXCR3-negative and CXCR3-positive naive CD8 T cells. Points from the study as a whole: Fresh PBMCs served for most assays, and CXCR3 expression fell partially after cryopreservation.

The libraries of TRB cDNA were constructed through 5' RACE using UMI labels. From its re-call of the 5' RACE reads, TCRdb lists each CDR3 protein once, without DNA. The sample has 75,000 to 100,000 distinct CDR3 sequences; the top ten hold roughly 1.4%. Of note for this clonotype: Its matching antigen is unknown.

The TCR originated in a human donor in good health. Some clones in this sample may be carry-over from other donors' samples. Sequenced material: naive CXCR3- CD8+ T cells from blood. Described subset: CD45RO-CCR7+CD27+CD95- naive CD8+ T cells lacking CXCR3 (TNR3-).

The CDR3 region is CASSLVVRGDGNTIYF. The chain couples TRBV7-2 to TRBJ1-3. The CDR3 contains 16 residues. CDR1 and CDR2 from the germline V gene are SGHTA and FQGNSA.